Listed below are T cell receptor beta chains from one sample, sequenced in a study of CD8 T cells in ankylosing spondylitis. TCRdb reprocessed the 5' RACE reads with MiXCR, giving one entry per CDR3 protein. The data contain 200,000 to 250,000 distinct CDR3 sequences, 9.5% to 12% of them seen just once; the ten biggest clones take up 6% to 7.5%. Input material: blood, either unsorted or a sorted T cell fraction (not recorded which). The receptors were gathered from a male donor with ankylosing spondylitis or in good health (not recorded which). Both conserved end residues are part of each CDR3.

>TRBV5-5|TRBJ2-1
CASSLGHLSYNEQFF
>TRBV7-9|TRBJ2-3
CASISVAGGNIDTQYF
>TRBV5-8|TRBJ2-7
CASSLSGATYEQYF
>TRBV10-3|TRBJ2-5
CAISALTGRGETQYF
>TRBV15|TRBJ2-5
CATSSQPGQQETQYF
>TRBV7-6|TRBJ2-3
CASSLVGTGADTQYF
>TRBV20-1|TRBJ2-3
CSATPGQGAVGTQYF
>TRBV25-1|TRBJ2-1
CASSGPRDEQFF
>TRBV5-1|TRBJ2-7
CASSLRGPLENEQYF
>TRBV20-1|TRBJ2-2
CSARNRQGGRFRTGELFF
>TRBV7-9|TRBJ1-3
CASSLAPDRGNTIYF
>TRBV20-1|TRBJ1-1
CSAPDPGGPHTEAFF
>TRBV11-2|TRBJ1-4
CASSHSTGINEKLFF
>TRBV2|TRBJ2-5
CASSGFRTAEETQYF
>TRBV5-1|TRBJ2-1
CASSRDTLAQFF
>TRBV7-9|TRBJ2-1
CASSSTSVYNEQFF
>TRBV7-9|TRBJ1-2
CASSPRRAQGYGYTF
>TRBV5-1|TRBJ2-1
CASSLSGGYNEQFF
>TRBV7-6|TRBJ2-5
CASSSFGREETQYF
>TRBV6-4|TRBJ2-2
CASSDGGHTGELFF
>TRBV27|TRBJ2-7
CASRPTGSPGEQYF
>TRBV7-9|TRBJ2-7
CASGPGVSYEQYF
>TRBV20-1|TRBJ2-3
CSARPSTDTQYF